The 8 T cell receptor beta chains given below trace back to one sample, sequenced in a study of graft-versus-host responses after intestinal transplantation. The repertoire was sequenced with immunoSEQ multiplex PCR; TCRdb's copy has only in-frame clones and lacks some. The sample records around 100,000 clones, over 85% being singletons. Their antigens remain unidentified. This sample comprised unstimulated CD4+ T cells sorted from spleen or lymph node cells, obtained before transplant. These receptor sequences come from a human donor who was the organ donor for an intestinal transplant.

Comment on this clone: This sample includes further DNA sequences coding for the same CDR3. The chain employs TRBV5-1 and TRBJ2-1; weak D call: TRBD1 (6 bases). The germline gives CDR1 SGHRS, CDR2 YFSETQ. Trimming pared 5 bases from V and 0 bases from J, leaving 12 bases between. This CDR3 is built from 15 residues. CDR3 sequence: CASRKDSSSYNEQFF. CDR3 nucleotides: TGCGCCAGCAGGAAGGACAGCAGCTCCTACAATGAGCAGTTCTTC.

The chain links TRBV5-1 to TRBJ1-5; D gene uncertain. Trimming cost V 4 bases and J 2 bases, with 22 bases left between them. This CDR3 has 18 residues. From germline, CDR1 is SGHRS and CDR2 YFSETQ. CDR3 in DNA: TGCGCCAGCAGCCCTGGGGATTTCGTGGGCTCGTGCAATCAGCCCCAGCATTTT. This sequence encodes CASSPGDFVGSCNQPQHF.

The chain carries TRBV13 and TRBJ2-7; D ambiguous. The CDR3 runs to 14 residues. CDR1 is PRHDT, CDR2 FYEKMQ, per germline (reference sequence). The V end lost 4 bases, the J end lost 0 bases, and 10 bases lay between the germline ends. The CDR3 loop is CASSYDILSYEQYF. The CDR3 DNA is TGTGCCAGCAGCTATGACATCCTCTCCTACGAGCAGTACTTC.

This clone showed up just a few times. CDR3 sequence reads: CASSAPDWSSYEQYF. CDR3 bases: TGCGCCAGCAGTGCCCCGGACTGGAGCTCCTACGAGCAGTACTTC. The chain employs TRBV10-1 and TRBJ2-7; tentative D call: TRBD2 (5 bases). The CDR3 loop spans 15 amino acids. Germline loops: CDR1 WNHNN, CDR2 SYGVQD (reference sequence). V was trimmed by 4 bases and J by 0 bases, leaving 13 bases between them.

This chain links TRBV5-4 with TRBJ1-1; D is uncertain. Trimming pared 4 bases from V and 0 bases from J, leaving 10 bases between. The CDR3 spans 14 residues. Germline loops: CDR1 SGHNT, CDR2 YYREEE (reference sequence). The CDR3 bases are TGTGCCAGCAGCGTAGGTCCTATGAACACTGAAGCTTTCTTT. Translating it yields CASSVGPMNTEAFF.

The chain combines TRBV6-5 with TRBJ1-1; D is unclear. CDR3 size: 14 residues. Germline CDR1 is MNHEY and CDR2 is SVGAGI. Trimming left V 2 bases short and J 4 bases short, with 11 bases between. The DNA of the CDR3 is TGTGCCAGCAGTTACAGGCAGGCCAGCACTGAAGCTTTCTTT. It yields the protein CASSYRQASTEAFF.

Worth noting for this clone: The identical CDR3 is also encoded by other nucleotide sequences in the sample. The CDR3 reads CASSLGQGNTEAFF. The CDR3 region has the DNA TGTGCCAGCAGCTTAGGACAGGGGAACACTGAAGCTTTCTTT. The chain combines TRBV7-9 with TRBJ1-1; 7 bases map to TRBD1. This CDR3 contains 14 residues. CDR1 and CDR2 (germline): SEHNR, FQNEAQ (reference sequence). V lost 1 base and J lost 1; bases outside the gene matches: 0.

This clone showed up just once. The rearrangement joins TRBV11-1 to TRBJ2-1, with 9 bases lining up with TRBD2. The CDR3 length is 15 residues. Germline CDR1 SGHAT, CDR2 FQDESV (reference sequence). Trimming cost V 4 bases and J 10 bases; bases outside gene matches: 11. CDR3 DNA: TGTGCCAGCAGCTGGGGGGGTAGCGGGAGCGCCGAGCAGTTCTTC. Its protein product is CASSWGGSGSAEQFF. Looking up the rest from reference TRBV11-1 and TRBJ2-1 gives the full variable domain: EAEVAQSPRYKITEKSQAVAFWCDPISGHATLYWYRQILGQGPELLVQFQDESVVDDSQLPKDRFSAERLKGVDSTLKIQPAELGDSAMYLCASSWGGSGSAEQFFGPGTRLTVL.